The present TCR beta chain was sequenced within a study of cytomegalovirus exposure and HLA in healthy donors. PCR used 60 Vbeta primers and 13 Jbeta primers. Profiling relied on immunoSEQ multiplex PCR, and the TCRdb table lists in-frame clones only, not all of them. Altogether fewer than 250,000 clones are present, roughly 74% being singletons, with the ten largest covering approximately 14%. A note on this clone: Its matching antigen is unknown.

Study-wide findings and caveats: The listing of roughly 160 TCR beta chains classed them as cytomegalovirus-associated.

This sequence was found in a woman in her thirties in good health and CMV-seropositive. The sample taken for sequencing was PBMCs.

The CDR3 protein is CASSPTGGDKTLHF. The CDR3 DNA reads as TGTGCCAGCAGTCCGACTGGGGGGGATAAAACCCTCCACTTT. The chain couples TRBV28 to TRBJ1-6, with D maybe TRBD1 (5 bases). V was clipped by 5 bases and J by 14 bases, with 19 bases between them. CDR1 is MDHEN and CDR2 is SYDVKM in the germline V gene. This CDR3 contains 14 residues. Using reference TRBV28 and TRBJ1-6 for the parts outside the CDR3, the full variable domain is DVKVTQSSRYLVKRTGEKVFLECVQDMDHENMFWYRQDPGLGLRLIYFSYDVKMKEKGDIPEGYSVSREKKERFSLILESASTNQTSMYLCASSPTGGDKTLHFGNGTRLTVT.